The 30 T cell receptor beta chains listed next were all sequenced from one sample in a study of blood T cell repertoires in COVID-19. Clones were read by immunoSEQ multiplex PCR, and TCRdb kept only the in-frame ones, dropping some. Altogether 45,000 to 60,000 clones are present, around 90% being singletons, with the ten largest covering more than 6.5%. The sequencing input was peripheral blood. The receptors originated from a human donor with active COVID-19. The donor label of this sample is uncertain.

In its sample, this clone was seen a few times. The rearrangement joins TRBV10-1 to TRBJ2-2; 10 bases fit TRBD1. This CDR3 spans 15 amino acids. Germline loops: CDR1 WNHNN, CDR2 SYGVQD (reference sequence). V lost 8 bases to trimming and J lost 5 bases; unmatched junction nucleotides: 8. The CDR3, as DNA: TGCGCCAGCTCCCGGGACAGGGGTGGAACCGGGGAGCTGTTTTTT. It yields the protein CASSRDRGGTGELFF.

The chain uses TRBV6-1 and TRBJ2-3; D is unresolved. The germline V gene encodes CDR1 MNHNS and CDR2 SASEGT. The germline V and J ends were trimmed by 2 bases and 6 bases, with 12 bases remaining between them. The CDR3 has 14 amino acids. CDR3 region: CASSEPRLWDTQYF. CDR3 DNA: TGTGCCAGCAGTGAACCTAGACTCTGGGATACGCAGTATTTT.

The chain uses TRBV4-1 and TRBJ2-7; 7 bases align to TRBD2. Germline assignment: CDR1 MGHRA and CDR2 YSYEKL. V lost 1 base, J lost 10 bases, and 7 bases stayed unmatched. This CDR3 comprises 13 residues. The CDR3 region has the DNA TGCGCCAGCAGCCAAGTATCAGCGGGATCACAGTACTTC. Translation: CASSQVSAGSQYF.

CDR3 sequence (DNA): TGCGCCAGCAGCCAAGATCAGCAGGGGGGCACTGAAGCTTTCTTT. Translating gives CASSQDQQGGTEAFF. The chain links TRBV4-1 to TRBJ1-1; 7 bases match TRBD1. V was clipped by 0 bases and J by 4 bases; unmatched bases: 5. In germline, CDR1 is MGHRA, CDR2 YSYEKL. CDR3 length: 15 amino acids.

This chain joins TRBV5-1 and TRBJ1-1, with D uncertain. CDR1 SGHRS and CDR2 YFSETQ come from the germline V gene. This CDR3 contains 14 residues. V was shortened by 5 bases and J by 0 bases, with 11 bases between the two germline ends. The DNA for the CDR3 is TGCGCCAGCAGTGATGACGGGGTGAACACTGAAGCTTTCTTT. This gives the protein CASSDDGVNTEAFF.

In this sample, this clone turned up a few times. This chain uses TRBV6-2 or TRBV6-3 with TRBJ2-3, with 7 bases lining up with TRBD2. Germline values: CDR1 MNHEY, CDR2 SVGEGT. V trimming: 4 bases; J trimming: 3 bases; junction bases outside the gene matches: 1. The CDR3 has 13 residues. This chain's CDR3 is CASSWRGTDTQYF. CDR3 bases: TGTGCCAGCAGTTGGCGGGGGACAGATACGCAGTATTTT.

V is TRBV28 and J is TRBJ1-3, with a weak D call TRBD1 (5 bases). Germline lookup yields CDR1 MDHEN and CDR2 SYDVKM. CDR3 size: 13 residues. Trimming took 10 bases from V and 0 from J, leaving 10 bases between them. CDR3 sequence: CATKDSSGNTIYF. CDR3 in DNA: TGTGCCACCAAAGACAGCTCTGGAAACACCATATATTTT.

In the case of this clone: One end of the junction fails to match germline, which may point to a read error. This chain joins TRBV7-3 and TRBJ2-3; 8 bases align to TRBD2. The CDR3 covers 15 residues. Germline CDR1 reads SGHTA; CDR2 reads FQGTGA. CDR3 region: CASSLTSGHTDTQYF. The CDR3 DNA is TGTGCCAGCAGCCTAACTAGCGGACACACAGATACGCAGTATTTT.

The J gene is TRBJ2-7, the V gene TRBV7-9; D gene uncertain. Trimming shortened V by 7 bases and J by 1 base, and 11 bases separated the two germline ends. Germline CDR1 is SEHNR and CDR2 is FQNEAQ (reference sequence). CDR3 length equals 13 residues. The CDR3 DNA reads as TGTGCCAGCACCGCAGGTGTTTCCTACGAGCAGTACTTC. Residues: CASTAGVSYEQYF.

About this clone itself: Given the absence of the conserved phenylalanine or tryptophan at the CDR3 end, a read error is likely. The DNA is omitted, as the CDR3 cannot be located on it reliably, and the CDR3 follows TCRdb's listing. J is TRBJ2-7 and V is TRBV28; the tabulated D call, TRBD1, remains unverified against the DNA. Germline values: CDR1 MDHEN, CDR2 SYDVKM. The CDR3 is made up of 12 amino acids, end residues included. CDR3 sequence: CASSATTGSLMI.

The gene calls are TRBV29-1 and TRBJ1-1, with TRBD1 matching over 7 bases. V dropped 2 bases and J dropped 3; count of bases not matched to a gene: 9. The CDR3 spans 15 residues. Germline V gene data show CDR1 as SQVTM and CDR2 as ANQGSEA. CDR3 region: CSVERRGRRDTEAFF. For the CDR3, the DNA is TGCAGCGTTGAAAGAAGGGGGCGAAGGGACACTGAAGCTTTCTTT.

The chain carries TRBV6-2 or TRBV6-3 and TRBJ2-2, with 7 bases identical to TRBD2. The CDR3 totals 14 residues. V gave up 5 bases and J gave up 6 bases; unmatched junction bases: 6. The germline CDR1 and CDR2 sequences are MNHEY and SVGEGT. CDR3 in amino acids: CASSGREYAGELFF. The CDR3 bases are TGTGCCAGCAGTGGGCGGGAGTATGCCGGGGAGCTGTTTTTT.

This clone was observed a handful of times. The V gene is TRBV5-4, the J gene TRBJ1-2; a possible D gene is TRBD1 (5 bases). Germline V lookup: CDR1 SGHNT, CDR2 YYREEE (reference sequence). Trimming pared 0 bases from V and 7 bases from J, leaving 16 bases between. The CDR3 length is 15 residues. CDR3 region: CASSLDHRSGRGYTF. CDR3 nucleotides: TGTGCCAGCAGCTTGGACCACAGGTCCGGTCGTGGCTACACCTTC.

The chain joins TRBV7-2 to TRBJ1-3; D unresolved. V shed 4 bases and J shed 0 bases, with 13 bases lying between them. Germline lookup yields CDR1 SGHTA and CDR2 FQGNSA. The CDR3 covers 16 residues. The CDR3 sequence: CASSSRPGSSGNTIYF. CDR3 bases: TGTGCCAGCAGCTCCAGACCCGGGAGCTCTGGAAACACCATATATTTT.

This clone was picked up a small number of times. The V and J genes are TRBV5-5 and TRBJ1-1; D is unresolved. V lost 1 base and J 2 bases, leaving 6 bases between the germline ends. This CDR3 is built from 13 residues. From germline, CDR1 is SGHKS and CDR2 YYEKEE (reference sequence). The CDR3 coding sequence is TGTGCCAGCAGCTTGTTATTTAACACTGAAGCTTTCTTT. Encoded protein: CASSLLFNTEAFF.

J is TRBJ2-1 and V is TRBV28; D is possibly TRBD1 (6 bases). The CDR3 covers 16 residues. The ends were cut back, 4 bases at V and 9 bases at J, with 22 bases in the middle. Germline V CDR1 and CDR2: MDHEN, SYDVKM. CDR3 residues: CASSSPAVTGFGEQFF. The CDR3 bases are TGTGCCAGCAGTTCCCCCGCCGTAACAGGGTTCGGTGAGCAGTTCTTC.

This chain uses TRBV2 with TRBJ1-4, with TRBD1 as a possible D gene (5 bases). CDR1 SNHLY and CDR2 FYNNEI come from the germline V gene. The CDR3 runs to 15 residues. V was clipped by 7 bases and J by 0 bases, with 12 bases between them. This chain's CDR3 is CASTTSGTTNEKLFF. Here the CDR3 DNA reads TGTGCCAGCACAACCTCAGGGACAACTAATGAAAAACTGTTTTTT.

The genes are TRBV11-3 and TRBJ2-5; D gene unclear. Looked up from germline, CDR1 is SGHNT and CDR2 is YENEEA. The CDR3 has 14 residues. Trimming pared 2 bases from V and 6 bases from J, leaving 13 bases between. The CDR3 DNA follows: TGTGCCAGCAGCTTAAGCCCCGCCGAGAAGACCCAGTACTTC. It encodes CASSLSPAEKTQYF.

This chain joins TRBV18 and TRBJ2-5, with a tentative D call TRBD2 (5 bases). CDR1 KGHSH and CDR2 LQKENI come from the germline V gene. This CDR3 comprises 16 residues. The V end lost 5 bases, the J end lost 0 bases, and 16 bases lay between the germline ends. The CDR3 nucleotides read TGTGCCAGCTCAGGGCTGTTGAGCGGAAACCAAGAGACCCAGTACTTC. Encoded protein: CASSGLLSGNQETQYF. Full variable domain (rest looked up from reference TRBV18 and TRBJ2-5): NAGVMQNPRHLVRRRGQEARLRCSPMKGHSHVYWYRQLPEEGLKFMVYLQKENIIDESGMPKERFSAEFPKEGPSILRIQQVVRGDSAAYFCASSGLLSGNQETQYFGPGTRLLVL.

The V gene is TRBV5-4, the J gene TRBJ2-6; TRBD1 agrees at 9 bases. Unmatched junction bases numbered 9, after V lost 5 bases and J lost 0 bases. Germline V gene sequence: CDR1 SGHNT, CDR2 YYREEE (reference sequence). The CDR3 spans 18 residues. The CDR3 nucleotides read TGTGCCAGCAGGCCTCCGGGACAGGGTGACTCTGGGGCCAACGTCCTGACTTTC. Protein sequence: CASRPPGQGDSGANVLTF.

The chain employs TRBV6-5 and TRBJ2-7, with 9 nucleotides matching TRBD1. V lost 7 bases and J lost 5; bases outside the gene matches: 9. Per germline, CDR1 MNHEY and CDR2 SVGAGI. This CDR3 is 14 amino acids long. CDR3 in DNA: TGTGCCAGCACCTCCGGGACAGGGCACGACGAGCAGTACTTC. Amino acids: CASTSGTGHDEQYF.

The chain has TRBV18 and TRBJ2-4, with a tentative D call TRBD1 (5 bases). CDR3 length: 13 residues. V dropped 6 bases and J dropped 3 bases, with 9 bases sitting between them. Per germline, CDR1 KGHSH and CDR2 LQKENI. For the CDR3, the DNA is TGTGCCAGCTCTTACGACAGCAAAAACATTCAGTACTTC. This gives the protein CASSYDSKNIQYF.

This chain connects TRBV9 to TRBJ2-1, with 10 positions matching TRBD2. The CDR3 has 13 amino acids. The ends lost 7 bases at V and 8 bases at J; junction bases unmatched: 6. Looked up from germline, CDR1 is SGDLS and CDR2 is YYNGEE. CDR3 DNA: TGTGCCAGCGGCCTAGCGGGAGTGCATGAGCAGTTCTTC. Residues: CASGLAGVHEQFF. The full variable domain, rest sourced from reference TRBV9 and TRBJ2-1, is DSGVTQTPKHLITATGQRVTLRCSPRSGDLSVYWYQQSLDQGLQFLIQYYNGEERAKGNILERFSAQQFPDLHSELNLSSLELGDSALYFCASGLAGVHEQFFGPGTRLTVL.

V gene TRBV28 combines with J gene TRBJ2-1; 10 bases align to TRBD2. J gave up 9 bases and V 2 bases, and 10 bases lay outside the gene matches. CDR1 and CDR2 from the germline V gene are MDHEN and SYDVKM. This CDR3 spans 16 amino acids. CDR3 DNA sequence: TGTGCCAGCAGTTTAGGGCTAGCGGGAGCCCAAGGTGAGCAGTTCTTC. Encoded protein: CASSLGLAGAQGEQFF. Based on the CDR3 plus reference TRBV28 and TRBJ2-1, the full variable domain is DVKVTQSSRYLVKRTGEKVFLECVQDMDHENMFWYRQDPGLGLRLIYFSYDVKMKEKGDIPEGYSVSREKKERFSLILESASTNQTSMYLCASSLGLAGAQGEQFFGPGTRLTVL.

The chain recombines TRBV5-1 with TRBJ2-2, with 11 positions matching TRBD2. This CDR3 is built from 16 residues. The junction had 5 bases not matched to a gene; V was cut back by 0 bases and J by 7 bases. Germline assignment: CDR1 SGHRS and CDR2 YFSETQ. The CDR3 DNA is TGCGCCAGCAGCTTGGCACTAGCGGGAGTTAACGGGGAGCTGTTTTTT. Translated, it gives CASSLALAGVNGELFF.

V gene TRBV7-9 combines with J gene TRBJ1-6, with a tentative D call TRBD1 (6 bases). CDR1 is SEHNR, CDR2 FQNEAQ, per germline (reference sequence). There are 12 residues in the CDR3. Trimming took 5 bases from V and 10 from J, leaving 9 bases between them. The CDR3 bases are TGTGCCAGCAGCCGACAGGAGTCACCCCTCCACTTT. It codes for CASSRQESPLHF. The full variable domain, with the rest looked up from reference TRBV7-9 and TRBJ1-6, is DTGVSQNPRHKITKRGQNVTFRCDPISEHNRLYWYRQTLGQGPEFLTYFQNEAQLEKSRLLSDRFSAERPKGSFSTLEIQRTEQGDSAMYLCASSRQESPLHFGNGTRLTVT.

The V and J genes are TRBV5-1 and TRBJ2-7; 7 bases agree with TRBD2. The CDR3 runs to 15 residues. V shed 3 bases and J 7 bases; nucleotides not matched to a gene: 13. Germline-derived CDR1 and CDR2 are SGHRS and YFSETQ. Here the CDR3 DNA reads TGCGCCAGCAGCTCAAGCGGGACCCTCGAAGGGGAGCAGTACTTC. Its protein is CASSSSGTLEGEQYF. The whole variable domain, filled in from reference TRBV5-1 and TRBJ2-7, reads KAGVTQTPRYLIKTRGQQVTLSCSPISGHRSVSWYQQTPGQGLQFLFEYFSETQRNKGNFPGRFSGRQFSNSRSEMNVSTLELGDSALYLCASSSSGTLEGEQYFGPGTRLTVT.

This rearrangement joins TRBV19 to TRBJ1-2; D is possibly TRBD1 (6 bases). Trimming shortened V by 5 bases and J by 5 bases, and 18 bases separated the two germline ends. Germline V gene data show CDR1 as LNHDA and CDR2 as SQIVND (reference sequence). This CDR3 is 15 amino acids long. The DNA of the CDR3 is TGTGCCAGTAGTTTTGGACACCCAGGGGAGTATGGCTACACCTTC. It codes for CASSFGHPGEYGYTF.

The chain couples TRBV18 to TRBJ2-7, with D unclear. Germline V gives CDR1 KGHSH, CDR2 LQKENI. Trimming shortened V by 5 bases and J by 2 bases, and 16 bases separated the two germline ends. The CDR3 length is 15 residues. The CDR3 DNA is TGTGCCAGCTCAGCGATGCTACGGGTCCCCTACGAGCAGTACTTC. It yields the protein CASSAMLRVPYEQYF.

Ten or more counts support this clone. CDR3 bases: TGTGCCAGCAGTTCCCCCGGGGGTGGAGGAGATACGCAGTATTTT. Protein product: CASSSPGGGGDTQYF. The chain carries TRBV28 and TRBJ2-3; the D gene is possibly TRBD2 (6 bases). CDR3 length: 15 residues. Trimming took 4 bases from V and 5 from J, leaving 16 bases between them. Per the germline V gene, CDR1 is MDHEN and CDR2 is SYDVKM.